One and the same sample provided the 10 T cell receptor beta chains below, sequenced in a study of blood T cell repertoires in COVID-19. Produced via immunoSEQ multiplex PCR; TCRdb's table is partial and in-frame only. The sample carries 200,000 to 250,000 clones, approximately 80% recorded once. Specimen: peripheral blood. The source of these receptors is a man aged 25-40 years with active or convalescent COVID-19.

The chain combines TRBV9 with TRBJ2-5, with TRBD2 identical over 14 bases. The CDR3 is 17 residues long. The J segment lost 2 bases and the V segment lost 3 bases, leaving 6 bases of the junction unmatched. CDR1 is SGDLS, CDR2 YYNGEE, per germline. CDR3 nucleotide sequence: TGTGCCAGCAGCGAGGGGCGACTAGCGGGGGGGCAAGAGACCCAGTACTTC. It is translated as CASSEGRLAGGQETQYF.

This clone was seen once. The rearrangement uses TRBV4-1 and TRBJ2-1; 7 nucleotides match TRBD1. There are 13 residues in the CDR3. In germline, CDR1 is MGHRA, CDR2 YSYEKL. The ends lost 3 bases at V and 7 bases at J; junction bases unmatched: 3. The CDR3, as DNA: TGCGCCAGCAGCCAGCCGGGACAGAATGAGCAGTTCTTC. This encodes CASSQPGQNEQFF.

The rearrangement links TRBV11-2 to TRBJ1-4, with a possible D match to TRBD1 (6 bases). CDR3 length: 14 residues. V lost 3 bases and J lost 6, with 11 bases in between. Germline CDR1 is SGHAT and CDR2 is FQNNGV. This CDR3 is CASSFQGQHEKLFF. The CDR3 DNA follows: TGTGCCAGCAGCTTCCAGGGACAACATGAAAAACTGTTTTTT.

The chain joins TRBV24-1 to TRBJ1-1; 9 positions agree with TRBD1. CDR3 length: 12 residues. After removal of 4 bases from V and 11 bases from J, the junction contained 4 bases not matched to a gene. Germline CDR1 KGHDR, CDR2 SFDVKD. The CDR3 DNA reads TGTGCCACCAGTGACAGGACAGGGGAGGCTTTCTTT. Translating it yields CATSDRTGEAFF.

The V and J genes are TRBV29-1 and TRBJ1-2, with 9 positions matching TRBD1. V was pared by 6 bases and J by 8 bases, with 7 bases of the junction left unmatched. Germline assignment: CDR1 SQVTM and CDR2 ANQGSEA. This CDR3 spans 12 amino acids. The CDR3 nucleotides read TGCAGCGTCGGGGGACAGGGAGAAGGCTACACCTTC. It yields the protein CSVGGQGEGYTF. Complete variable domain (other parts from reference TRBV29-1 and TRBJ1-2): SAVISQKPSRDICQRGTSLTIQCQVDSQVTMMFWYRQQPGQSLTLIATANQGSEATYESGFVIDKFPISRPNLTFSTLTVSNMSPEDSSIYLCSVGGQGEGYTFGSGTRLTVV.

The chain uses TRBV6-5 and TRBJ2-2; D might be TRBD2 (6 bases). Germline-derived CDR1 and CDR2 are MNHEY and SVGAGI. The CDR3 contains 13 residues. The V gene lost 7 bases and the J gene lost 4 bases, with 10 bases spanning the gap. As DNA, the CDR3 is TGTGCCAGCACCCTGGGGGGCACCGGGGAGCTGTTTTTT. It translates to CASTLGGTGELFF.

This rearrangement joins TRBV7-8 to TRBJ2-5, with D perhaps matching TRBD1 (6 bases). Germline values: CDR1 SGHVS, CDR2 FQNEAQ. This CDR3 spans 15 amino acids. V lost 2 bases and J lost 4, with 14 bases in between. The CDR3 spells CASSLQGSATETQYF. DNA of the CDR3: TGTGCCAGCAGCTTACAGGGGTCGGCTACAGAGACCCAGTACTTC.

CDR3 DNA sequence: TGCAGCGTGGGGCAGGGGCGAAACGACTATGGCTACACCTTC. It encodes CSVGQGRNDYGYTF. The V call is TRBV29-1, the J call TRBJ1-2; weak D call: TRBD1 (6 bases). The CDR3 spans 14 residues. V lost 6 bases, J lost 3 bases, and 17 bases lay in between. Looked up from germline, CDR1 is SQVTM and CDR2 is ANQGSEA.

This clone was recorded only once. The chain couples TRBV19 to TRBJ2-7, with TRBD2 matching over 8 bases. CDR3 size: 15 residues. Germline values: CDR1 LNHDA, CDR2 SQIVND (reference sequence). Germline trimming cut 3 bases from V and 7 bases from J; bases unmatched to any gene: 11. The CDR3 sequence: CASSISASGLTEQYF. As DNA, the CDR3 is TGTGCCAGTAGTATCTCGGCTAGCGGGCTCACTGAGCAGTACTTC.

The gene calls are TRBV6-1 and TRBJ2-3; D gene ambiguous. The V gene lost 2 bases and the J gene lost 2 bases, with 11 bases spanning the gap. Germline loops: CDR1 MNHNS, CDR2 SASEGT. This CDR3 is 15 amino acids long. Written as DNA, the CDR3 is TGTGCCAGCAGTGAAAGTCTAGTCAACACAGATACGCAGTATTTT. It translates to CASSESLVNTDTQYF.